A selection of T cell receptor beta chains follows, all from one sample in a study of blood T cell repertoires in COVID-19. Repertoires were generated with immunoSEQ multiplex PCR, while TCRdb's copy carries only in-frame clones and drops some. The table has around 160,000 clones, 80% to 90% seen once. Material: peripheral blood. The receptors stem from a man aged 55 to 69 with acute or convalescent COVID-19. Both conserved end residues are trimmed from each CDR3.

APPTGGPELNTEAF	TRBV10-3	TRBJ1-1
ASSFGPQGAGYTDTQY	TRBV9	TRBJ2-3
ASSYSRGAADTQY	TRBV6-5	TRBJ2-3
ASSLKHSGGADTQY	TRBV4-1	TRBJ2-3
ATSDSGWENEKLF	TRBV24-1	TRBJ1-4
ASAVDRGRGNTIY	TRBV7-2	TRBJ1-3
ASSRGAGGYT	TRBV6-5	TRBJ1-2
AWAGTETGNTIY	TRBV30	TRBJ1-3
ASSYGVWGLGITEAF	TRBV6-2/TRBV6-3	TRBJ1-1
ASSQVFGGYT	TRBV4-2	TRBJ1-2
ASSAKTSRRTDTQY	TRBV10-2	TRBJ2-3
ASSTPDRFYTEAF	TRBV6-2/TRBV6-3	TRBJ1-1
ASSPDRSSNTEAF	TRBV23-1	TRBJ1-1
ASSKPGQESYEQY	TRBV5-1	TRBJ2-7
ASSSSQTSYEQY	TRBV18	TRBJ2-7